This T cell receptor (beta chain) is from a study of GPR56 and killer-like receptors on CD4 memory cells (dated 2019 in TCRdb). Turning to the overall study: According to the study's proposal, human CD4+ memory T-cell differentiation and cytokine production potential are marked by the progressive acquisition of KLRB1, KLRG1, GPR56 and then KLRF1. The study described its healthy blood donors as age-matched to the liver disease patients, who had a median age of approximately 67 years.

From the germline V gene, CDR1 is ENHRY and CDR2 is SYGVKD. Taken from cysteine to phenylalanine, the CDR3 has 14 residues. The coding DNA is unavailable. Sequencing used an Illumina HiSeq 2500. To build sequencing libraries, a previously published PCR protocol was used to amplify the recombined TCRbeta locus. Per the source publication's procedure: Reads whose average quality score was below 30 were removed, and the reads that remained were processed with IMSEQ. Each clonotype was defined by the combination of Vbeta gene, Jbeta gene and CDR3 amino acid sequence. To quantify how much the repertoires of different populations overlapped, the Morisita-Horn index was computed on the top 100 expanded clones. Renyi diversity profiles calculated on the top 100 expanded clones were used to evaluate clonal diversity. After reprocessing by TCRdb, each CDR3 protein sequence is one entry, and no DNA is given. TCRdb assigned the V and J calls; the authors' analysis was not used. The sample's own table lists approximately 3,000 distinct CDR3 sequences. In total, the top ten clones hold about 5.3% of the sample.

A word on this clonotype: There is no known antigen for this receptor.

What the authors observed across the whole study: The clones that dominated late populations 4 and 5 were also present in early populations 1 and 2, and the authors interpreted this finding as evidence for linear differentiation. Clonal frequency started low in the marker-negative population and rose progressively along the proposed pathway, while TCRbeta diversity decreased accordingly. Overlap of TCR repertoires was observed especially between the late populations 4 and 5, and partly population 3. Diversity and similarity analyses were restricted to the 100 most expanded clones per population rather than full repertoires.

Five KLR/GPR56-defined CD4+ populations were enriched by fluorescence-activated cell sorting before TCRbeta sequencing. To test a linear memory differentiation pathway, TCRbeta repertoires were sequenced from five CD4+ T-cell subsets defined by expression of KLRB1, KLRG1, GPR56 and KLRF1. TCR-sequenced cells came from peripheral blood of healthy control individuals, reported as five donors in the TCRbeta analysis figure. Heparinized peripheral blood was collected, and every sample was processed within one hour of retrieval. Blood was diluted 1:2 in PBS, and peripheral blood mononuclear cells were then isolated from the diluted blood at room temperature by Biocoll density gradient centrifugation. Before flow sorting, CD4+ T cells were magnetically enriched from freshly isolated PBMCs using anti-CD4 MicroBeads. A BD FACSAria II was used to sort CD4+ T cells enriched from PBMCs of healthy donors according to marker expression. Surface staining used anti-KLRB1 clone 191B8, anti-KLRF1 clone 4A4.D10 and anti-KLRG1 clone REA261 antibodies from Miltenyi Biotec.

This clonotype was sampled from a human donor in good health. Sequencing input: memory CD4+ T cells from blood. This chain is built from TRBV10-3 and TRBJ2-1; TCRdb proposes TRBD2, but this gene call is untestable without DNA. The CDR3 region: CAISISGGAGEQFF.